This T cell receptor beta chain was recorded in a study of breast tumors, draining lymph nodes, adjacent tissues. Overall study findings and caveats: Compared with lymph nodes, tumors were less diverse; compared with nontumor tissue, more. Most tumor T cells seemingly derive from lymph node, then expand in tumor.

Concerning this clonotype itself: What it recognizes is unknown.

TCRdb re-called the multiplex PCR reads with MiXCR, one entry per CDR3 protein. The repertoire consists of 20,000 to 25,000 distinct CDR3 sequences, with approximately 60% occurring once and the leading ten covering roughly 19%. The CDR3 is made up of 13 amino acids. V shed 5 bases and J shed 6 bases, with 10 bases lying between them. CDR1 is SGHTA and CDR2 is FQGNSA in the germline V gene. Sequencing was done on a sample of tumor-adjacent breast tissue. The V gene is TRBV7-2, the J gene TRBJ2-2; weak D call: TRBD2 (5 bases). The source of this sequence is a female donor with breast cancer. Some clones in this sample may be carry-over from other donors' samples. The CDR3 nucleotides read TGTGCCAGCAGCGAGGACTGGGCCGGGGAGCTGTTTTTT. This gives the protein CASSEDWAGELFF.